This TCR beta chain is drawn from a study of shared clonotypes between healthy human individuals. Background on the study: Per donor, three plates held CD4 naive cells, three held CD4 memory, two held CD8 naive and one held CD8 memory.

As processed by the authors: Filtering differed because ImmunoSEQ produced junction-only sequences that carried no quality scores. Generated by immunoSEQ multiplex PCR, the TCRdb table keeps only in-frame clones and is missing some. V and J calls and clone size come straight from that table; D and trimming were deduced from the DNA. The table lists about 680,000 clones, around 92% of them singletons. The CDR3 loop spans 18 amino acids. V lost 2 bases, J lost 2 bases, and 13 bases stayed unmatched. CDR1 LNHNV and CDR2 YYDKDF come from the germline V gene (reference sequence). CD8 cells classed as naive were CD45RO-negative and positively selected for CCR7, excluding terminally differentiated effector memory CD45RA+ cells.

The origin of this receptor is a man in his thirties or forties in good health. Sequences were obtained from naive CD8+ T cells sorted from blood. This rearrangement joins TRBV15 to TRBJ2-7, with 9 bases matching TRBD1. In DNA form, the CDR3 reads TGTGCCACCAGCAGACTTCCGTTGGACAGGGGTAGGACCTACGAGCAGTACTTC. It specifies CATSRLPLDRGRTYEQYF.